The present entry profiles one T cell receptor beta chain with its context. Its antigen is unidentified. This sample is drawn from a study of T cell responses to AZD1222 COVID-19 vaccine. The wider study: Pooled samples include second doses given at about 4 or 12 weeks.

Libraries were prepared by immunoSEQ multiplex PCR; TCRdb keeps only in-frame clonotypes and omits some of them. The table shows about 92,000 clones, with 86% occurring only once. Overall study results and limits: Donors were mostly white British, more females; clonal diversity possibly underestimated. Unmutated variant regions are reportedly the target of nearly half of TCRs that are spike-specific.

V lost 3 bases and J lost 11; bases outside the gene matches: 14. Germline V gene lookup returns CDR1 LNHNV and CDR2 YYDKDF (reference sequence). The CDR3 totals 16 residues. The origin of this receptor is an adult in good health. V usage is TRBV15 and J usage is TRBJ2-4; 9 bases line up with TRBD1. The starting material was peripheral blood, obtained on day 0 of AZD1222 vaccination. The CDR3 sequence is CATSRGQGYSRGVQYF. The CDR3 coding sequence is TGTGCCACCAGCAGGGGACAGGGCTATTCCAGAGGCGTTCAGTACTTC.